The clone carrying this T cell receptor beta chain has only a few counts. Its cognate antigen is unknown. This entry belongs to a study of T cell repertoires in aging, cancer and after chemotherapy. Study summary: Clear clonal overlap appeared across healthy donor samples taken over several months to years. The whole study produced a dataset of roughly 8.8 million TCR reads.

Study results and caveats: In healthy donors, age-related TCR diversity loss mainly reflected lost richness.

TRB rearrangements spanning V, D and J were amplified using mixed TRB-A/B primers. TCRdb reprocessed the multiplex PCR reads with MiXCR, giving one entry per CDR3 protein. In the table there are more than 8,500 distinct CDR3 sequences, 39% of which are singletons. TCR beta rearrangements were amplified from peripheral blood genomic DNA. CDR1 and CDR2 (germline): MNHNY, SVGAGI (reference sequence). Trimming took off 4 bases at V and 8 bases at J, with 10 bases between the two ends. This CDR3 region has 12 residues. The clonotype was recovered from a human donor in good health. Specimen: blood. J is TRBJ2-3 and V is TRBV6-6; unclear D gene. DNA for the CDR3: TGTGCCAGCAGTTCTAACTTCGCTACGCAGTATTTT. Residues: CASSSNFATQYF.